This TCR beta chain originates from a study of Graves' ophthalmopathy and Graves' hyperthyroidism. Study context: Peripheral blood was obtained at first diagnosis, ahead of any treatment.

This clonotype has a count of ten or more. Its antigen is unidentified. Transcripts of RNA were the source for amplifying TCR beta CDR3 regions. First-round RT-PCR used HTBI primers; second-round multiplex PCR followed. MiXCR, run by TCRdb on the multiplex PCR reads, gives a single entry per CDR3 protein. The sample has fewer than 350,000 distinct CDR3 sequences, 15% to 20% seen once. The germline gives CDR1 LGHDT, CDR2 YNNKEL (reference sequence). V lost 5 bases, J lost 11 bases, and 15 bases lay in between. The CDR3 contains 12 residues. Pregnant or lactating patients and those with other autoimmune diseases or uncontrolled infections were excluded. Study outcomes and limitations: Blood also held most thyroid clonotypes expanded above 0.001 frequency. It was with roughly 71% sensitivity and around 72% specificity that the model predicted ophthalmopathy progression.

Sequences were obtained from peripheral blood. The J gene is TRBJ1-1, the V gene TRBV3-1, with a weak D call TRBD1 (6 bases). The sequence came from an adult man with Graves' ophthalmopathy. CDR3 region: CASSGLTGTAFF. CDR3 coding DNA: TGTGCCAGCAGCGGGCTGACAGGAACGGCTTTCTTT.